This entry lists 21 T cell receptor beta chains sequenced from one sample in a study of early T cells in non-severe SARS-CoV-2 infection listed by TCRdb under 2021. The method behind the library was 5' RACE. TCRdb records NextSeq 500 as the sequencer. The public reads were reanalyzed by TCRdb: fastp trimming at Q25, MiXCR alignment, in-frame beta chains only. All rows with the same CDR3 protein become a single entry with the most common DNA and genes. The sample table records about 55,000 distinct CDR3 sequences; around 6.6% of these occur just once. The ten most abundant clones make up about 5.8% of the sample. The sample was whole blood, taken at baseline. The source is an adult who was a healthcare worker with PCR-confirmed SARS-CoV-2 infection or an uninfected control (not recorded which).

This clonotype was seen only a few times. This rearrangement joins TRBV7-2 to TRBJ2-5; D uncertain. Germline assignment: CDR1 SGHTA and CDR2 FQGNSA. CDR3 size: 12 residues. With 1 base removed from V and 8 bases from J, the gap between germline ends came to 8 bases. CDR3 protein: CASSLGPSTQYF. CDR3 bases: TGTGCCAGCAGCTTAGGGCCCTCAACCCAGTACTTC.

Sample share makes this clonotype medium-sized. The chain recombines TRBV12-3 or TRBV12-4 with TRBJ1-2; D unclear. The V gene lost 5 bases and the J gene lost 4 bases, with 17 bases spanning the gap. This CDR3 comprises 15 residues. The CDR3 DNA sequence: TGTGCCAGCAGTCCCCCGTCGGAAGGGCTCTATGGCTACACCTTC. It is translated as CASSPPSEGLYGYTF.

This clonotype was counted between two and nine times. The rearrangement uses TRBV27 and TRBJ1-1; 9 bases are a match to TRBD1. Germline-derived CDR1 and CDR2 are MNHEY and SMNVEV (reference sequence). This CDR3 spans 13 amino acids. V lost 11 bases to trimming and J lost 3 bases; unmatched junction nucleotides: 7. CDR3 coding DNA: TGTGCCGTACAGGGGGCAATGGACACTGAAGCTTTCTTT. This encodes CAVQGAMDTEAFF.

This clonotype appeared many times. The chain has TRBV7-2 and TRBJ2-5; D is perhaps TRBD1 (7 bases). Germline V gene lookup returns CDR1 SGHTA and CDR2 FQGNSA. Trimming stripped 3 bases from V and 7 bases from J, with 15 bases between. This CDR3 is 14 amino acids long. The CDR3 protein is CASSLGGQRWTQYF. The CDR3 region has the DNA TGTGCCAGCAGCTTGGGGGGACAGCGGTGGACCCAGTACTTC.

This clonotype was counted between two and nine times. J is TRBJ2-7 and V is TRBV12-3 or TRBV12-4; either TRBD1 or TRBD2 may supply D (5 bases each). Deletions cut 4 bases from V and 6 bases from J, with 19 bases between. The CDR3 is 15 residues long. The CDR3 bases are TGTGCCAGCAGTTCCCCGGGACGGTACGGGGCCGAGCAGTACTTC. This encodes CASSSPGRYGAEQYF.

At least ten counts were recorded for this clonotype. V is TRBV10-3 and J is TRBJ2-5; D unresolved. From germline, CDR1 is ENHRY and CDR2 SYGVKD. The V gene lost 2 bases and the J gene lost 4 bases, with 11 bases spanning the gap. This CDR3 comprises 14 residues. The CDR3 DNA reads TGTGCCATCAGTGAGGGGGAATTTGGAGAGACCCAGTACTTC. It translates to CAISEGEFGETQYF.

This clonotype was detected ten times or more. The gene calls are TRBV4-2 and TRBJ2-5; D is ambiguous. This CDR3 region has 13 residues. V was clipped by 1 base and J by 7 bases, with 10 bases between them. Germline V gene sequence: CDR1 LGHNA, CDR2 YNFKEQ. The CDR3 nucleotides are TGTGCCAGCAGCCAAGCCCCAGAAGGGACCCAGTACTTC. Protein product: CASSQAPEGTQYF.

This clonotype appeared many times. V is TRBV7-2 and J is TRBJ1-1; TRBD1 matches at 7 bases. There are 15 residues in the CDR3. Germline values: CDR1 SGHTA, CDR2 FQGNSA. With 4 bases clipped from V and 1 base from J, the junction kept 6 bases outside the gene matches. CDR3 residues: CASSWTGTENTEAFF. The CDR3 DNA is TGTGCCAGCAGCTGGACCGGGACAGAGAACACTGAAGCTTTCTTT.

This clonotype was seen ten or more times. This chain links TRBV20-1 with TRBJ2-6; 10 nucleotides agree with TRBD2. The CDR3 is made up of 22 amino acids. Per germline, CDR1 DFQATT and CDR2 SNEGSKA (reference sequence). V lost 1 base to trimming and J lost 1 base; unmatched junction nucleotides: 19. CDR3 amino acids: CSARADVTAGTSAYSGANVLTF. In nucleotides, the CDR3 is TGCAGTGCTAGAGCCGACGTCACTGCCGGGACTAGCGCATATTCTGGGGCCAACGTCCTGACTTTC.

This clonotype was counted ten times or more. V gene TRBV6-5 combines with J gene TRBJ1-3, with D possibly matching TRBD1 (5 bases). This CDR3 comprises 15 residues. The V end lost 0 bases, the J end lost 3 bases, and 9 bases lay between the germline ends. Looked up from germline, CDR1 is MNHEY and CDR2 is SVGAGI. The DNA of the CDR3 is TGTGCCAGCAGTTACTCTCAGGGAGGTGGAAACACCATATATTTT. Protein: CASSYSQGGGNTIYF.

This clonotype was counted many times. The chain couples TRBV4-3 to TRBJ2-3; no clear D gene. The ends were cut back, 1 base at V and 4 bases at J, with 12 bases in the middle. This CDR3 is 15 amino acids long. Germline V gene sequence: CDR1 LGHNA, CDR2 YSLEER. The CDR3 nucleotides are TGCGCCAGCAGCCAAGTCTGGCTAGACCCAGATACGCAGTATTTT. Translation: CASSQVWLDPDTQYF.

As DNA, the CDR3 is TGTGCCAGCACCCCACAAGCCGATGAAAAACTGTTTTTT. Amino acid sequence: CASTPQADEKLFF. V gene TRBV6-6 combines with J gene TRBJ1-4, with D hard to call. In germline, CDR1 is MNHNY, CDR2 SVGAGI (reference sequence). The CDR3 is 13 amino acids. Trimming removed 7 bases from V and 6 bases from J, with 12 bases in between.

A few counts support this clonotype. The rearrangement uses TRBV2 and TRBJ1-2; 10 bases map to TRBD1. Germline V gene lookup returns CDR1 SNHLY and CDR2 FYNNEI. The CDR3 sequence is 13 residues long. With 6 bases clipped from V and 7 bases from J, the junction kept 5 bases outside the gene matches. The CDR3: CASRDRGSLGYTF. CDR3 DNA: TGTGCCAGCAGGGACAGGGGGTCCCTTGGCTACACCTTC.

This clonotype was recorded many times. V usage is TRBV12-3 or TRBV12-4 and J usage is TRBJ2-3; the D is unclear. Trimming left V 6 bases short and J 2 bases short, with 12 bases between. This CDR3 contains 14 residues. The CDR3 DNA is TGTGCCAGCAGGAAACAAACAACCACAGATACGCAGTATTTT. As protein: CASRKQTTTDTQYF.

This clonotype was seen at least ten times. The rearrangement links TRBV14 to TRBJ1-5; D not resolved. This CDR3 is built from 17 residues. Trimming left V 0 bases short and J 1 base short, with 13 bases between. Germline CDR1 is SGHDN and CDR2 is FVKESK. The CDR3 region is CASSQDRPGESNQPQHF. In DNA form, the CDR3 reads TGTGCCAGCAGCCAAGATAGGCCGGGAGAGAGCAATCAGCCCCAGCATTTT.

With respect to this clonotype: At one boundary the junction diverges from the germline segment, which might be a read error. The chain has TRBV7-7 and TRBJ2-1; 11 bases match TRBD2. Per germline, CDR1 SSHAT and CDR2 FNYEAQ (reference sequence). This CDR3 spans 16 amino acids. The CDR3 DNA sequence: TGTGCTAGCAGCCCAACTCTAGCGGGGGGCCCCAATGAGCAGTTCTTC. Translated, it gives CASSPTLAGGPNEQFF.

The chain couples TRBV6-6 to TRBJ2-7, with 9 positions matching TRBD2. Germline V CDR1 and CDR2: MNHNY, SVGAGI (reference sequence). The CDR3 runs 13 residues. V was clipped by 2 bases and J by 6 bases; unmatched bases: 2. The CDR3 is CASSYAREGEQYF. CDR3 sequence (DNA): TGTGCCAGCAGTTACGCGCGGGAGGGCGAGCAGTACTTC.

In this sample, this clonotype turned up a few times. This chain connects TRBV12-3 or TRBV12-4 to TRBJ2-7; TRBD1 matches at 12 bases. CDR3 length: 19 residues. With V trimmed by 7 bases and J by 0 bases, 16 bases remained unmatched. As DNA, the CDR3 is TGTGCCAGCACCTCACGAAACCGGGACAGGGGGCGCGACTCCTACGAGCAGTACTTC. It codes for CASTSRNRDRGRDSYEQYF.

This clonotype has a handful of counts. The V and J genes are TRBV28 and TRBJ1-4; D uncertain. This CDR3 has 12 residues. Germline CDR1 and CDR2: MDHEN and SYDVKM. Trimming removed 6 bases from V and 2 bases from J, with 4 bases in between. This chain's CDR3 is CASRDTNEKLFF. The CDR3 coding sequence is TGTGCCAGCAGGGATACTAATGAAAAACTGTTTTTT. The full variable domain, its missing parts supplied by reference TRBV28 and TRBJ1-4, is DVKVTQSSRYLVKRTGEKVFLECVQDMDHENMFWYRQDPGLGLRLIYFSYDVKMKEKGDIPEGYSVSREKKERFSLILESASTNQTSMYLCASRDTNEKLFFGSGTQLSVL.

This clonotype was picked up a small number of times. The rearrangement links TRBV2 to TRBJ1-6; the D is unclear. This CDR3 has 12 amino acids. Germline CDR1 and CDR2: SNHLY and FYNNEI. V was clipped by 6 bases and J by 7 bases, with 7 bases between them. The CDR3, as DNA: TGTGCCAGCAGGGCGCGGAATTCACCCCTCCACTTT. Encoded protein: CASRARNSPLHF.

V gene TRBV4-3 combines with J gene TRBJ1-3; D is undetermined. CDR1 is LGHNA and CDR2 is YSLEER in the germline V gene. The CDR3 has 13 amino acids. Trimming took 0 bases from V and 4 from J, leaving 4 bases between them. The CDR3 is CASSQDWGNTIYF. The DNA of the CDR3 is TGCGCCAGCAGCCAAGATTGGGGAAACACCATATATTTT.